This TCR beta chain was documented in a study of shared T cell receptors in the human thymus. The assay was immunoSEQ multiplex PCR, and TCRdb's table has in-frame clones only and misses some. The sample carries about 500,000 clones, approximately 80% recorded once. Looked up from germline, CDR1 is SNHLY and CDR2 is FYNNEI. This CDR3 is 15 amino acids long. Germline trimming cut 7 bases from V and 1 base from J; bases unmatched to any gene: 6. This sample was shared with a second study, whose subject was human thymus T cells. From that paper: Resections removed during corrective heart surgery provided the thymus tissue used. Use of V and J genes seemed skewed within the thymic and blood repertoires. Thymic TCR repertoires of unrelated people reportedly overlapped highly.

Material: thymocytes. The sequence derives from a boy younger than two with a congenital heart defect. This sequence joins TRBV2 and TRBJ1-3, with 8 bases lining up with TRBD1. Written as DNA, the CDR3 is TGTGCCAGCATTTGGACAGGGCGGTCTGGAAACACCATATATTTT. This codes for CASIWTGRSGNTIYF. Filled out from reference TRBV2 and TRBJ1-3, the complete variable domain reads EPEVTQTPSHQVTQMGQEVILRCVPISNHLYFYWYRQILGQKVEFLVSFYNNEISEKSEIFDDQFSVERPDGSNFTLKIRSTKLEDSAMYFCASIWTGRSGNTIYFGEGSWLTVV.